The TCR beta chain described here comes from a study of identical twins. Via MiXCR, TCRdb re-called the 5' RACE reads, giving one row per CDR3 protein. The table records roughly 500,000 distinct CDR3 sequences, about 20% of them present only once. V was clipped by 3 bases and J by 2 bases, with 7 bases between them. The CDR3 has 13 residues. Everyone who gave samples was a healthy Caucasian. This clonotype was seen only a few times. These same data were also listed under a study on T cells expressing NK-cell markers.

The chain links TRBV12-3 or TRBV12-4 to TRBJ2-5; D call uncertain. The receptor's source is a woman under 30 in good health. Sequencing was done on a sample of CD4+ T cells sorted from blood. DNA of the CDR3: TGTGCCAGCAGTTTTTGGGGACAAGAGACCCAGTACTTC. Encoded protein: CASSFWGQETQYF.